These T cell receptor beta chains were read from a single sample in a study of blood T cell repertoires in COVID-19. Sequencing used immunoSEQ multiplex PCR; TCRdb keeps in-frame clones, though not all of them. In the table there are roughly 250,000 clones, about 91% of which are singletons. Specimen: peripheral blood. Receptor source: a person aged 18 to 35 with COVID-19, enrolled during active disease. Both conserved end residues are part of each CDR3. The order of the fields is D gene, J gene, clone size, V gene, CDR3 protein, CDR3 DNA. A D gene is named only where the DNA matches it firmly. Clone size, where shown, is once, few, many, or a class for clones that have expanded.

D gene: -; J gene: TRBJ1-6; clone size: once; V gene: TRBV27; CDR3 protein: CASSSHKSPLHF; CDR3 DNA: TGTGCCAGCAGTTCCCACAAGTCACCCCTCCACTTT
D gene: TRBD2; J gene: TRBJ2-7; clone size: -; V gene: TRBV5-6; CDR3 protein: CASSPGLAGEQYF; CDR3 DNA: TGTGCCAGCAGCCCAGGACTAGCGGGAGAGCAGTACTTC
D gene: -; J gene: TRBJ2-5; clone size: few; V gene: TRBV2; CDR3 protein: CASSPGQYQETQYF; CDR3 DNA: TGTGCCAGCAGCCCGGGACAATACCAAGAGACCCAGTACTTC
D gene: -; J gene: TRBJ2-1; clone size: -; V gene: TRBV5-6; CDR3 protein: CASSPDFDSYNEQFF; CDR3 DNA: TGTGCCAGCAGCCCCGATTTTGACAGTTACAATGAGCAGTTCTTC
D gene: TRBD1; J gene: TRBJ2-5; clone size: -; V gene: TRBV28; CDR3 protein: CASGQGTQYF; CDR3 DNA: TGTGCCAGCGGACAGGGCACCCAGTACTTC
D gene: TRBD2; J gene: TRBJ2-3; clone size: once; V gene: TRBV10-1; CDR3 protein: CPGGAGTDTQYF; CDR3 DNA: TGCCCGGGGGGGGCCGGCACAGATACGCAGTATTTT
D gene: TRBD1; J gene: TRBJ1-2; clone size: -; V gene: TRBV28; CDR3 protein: CASSDRGIYGYTF; CDR3 DNA: TGTGCCAGCTCTGACAGGGGAATCTATGGCTACACCTTC
D gene: -; J gene: TRBJ2-1; clone size: once; V gene: TRBV11-3; CDR3 protein: CASSPTGLGAEQFF; CDR3 DNA: TGTGCCAGCAGTCCTACCGGACTGGGGGCTGAGCAGTTCTTC
D gene: -; J gene: TRBJ1-1; clone size: -; V gene: TRBV12-3/TRBV12-4; CDR3 protein: CASSRSRDTEAFF; CDR3 DNA: TGTGCCAGCAGTCGCTCGAGAGACACTGAAGCTTTCTTT
D gene: TRBD2; J gene: TRBJ2-3; clone size: -; V gene: TRBV7-9; CDR3 protein: CASSSRERGDTQYF; CDR3 DNA: TGTGCCAGCAGCTCACGGGAGCGGGGAGATACGCAGTATTTT
D gene: -; J gene: TRBJ1-5; clone size: once; V gene: TRBV28; CDR3 protein: CASSLRTGTGKQPQHF; CDR3 DNA: TGTGCCAGCAGTTTACGCACCGGGACTGGGAAACAGCCCCAGCATTTT
D gene: TRBD1; J gene: TRBJ2-3; clone size: -; V gene: TRBV27; CDR3 protein: CASSKLRDRSTDTQYF; CDR3 DNA: TGTGCCAGCAGTAAGCTTAGGGACAGGAGCACAGATACGCAGTATTTT
D gene: TRBD2; J gene: TRBJ2-7; clone size: -; V gene: TRBV28; CDR3 protein: CASSGRDYPNEQYF; CDR3 DNA: TGTGCCAGCAGTGGCCGGGACTATCCCAACGAGCAGTACTTC
D gene: -; J gene: TRBJ1-1; clone size: -; V gene: TRBV6-5; CDR3 protein: CASRTDRWNTEAFF; CDR3 DNA: TGTGCCAGCAGAACCGACAGGTGGAACACTGAAGCTTTCTTT
D gene: -; J gene: TRBJ2-1; clone size: -; V gene: TRBV7-3; CDR3 protein: CASSSQGNYNEQFF; CDR3 DNA: TGTGCCAGCAGCTCTCAGGGGAACTACAATGAGCAGTTCTTC
D gene: -; J gene: TRBJ2-7; clone size: -; V gene: TRBV12-3/TRBV12-4; CDR3 protein: CASSFLGGNEQYF; CDR3 DNA: TGTGCCAGCAGTTTTTTGGGGGGAAACGAGCAGTACTTC
D gene: -; J gene: TRBJ1-5; clone size: -; V gene: TRBV9; CDR3 protein: CASSVATGQPQHF; CDR3 DNA: TGTGCCAGCAGCGTAGCTACAGGTCAGCCCCAGCATTTT
D gene: -; J gene: TRBJ1-2; clone size: -; V gene: TRBV5-4; CDR3 protein: CASSSDGLYGYTF; CDR3 DNA: TGTGCCAGCAGCTCGGACGGACTCTATGGCTACACCTTC